The next 9 T cell receptor beta chains were all read from a single sample in a study of blood T cell repertoires in COVID-19. Measured with immunoSEQ multiplex PCR; TCRdb has only the in-frame clones, and not every one. The sample lists about 88,000 clones, more than 75% occurring once. The sequenced sample consisted of peripheral blood. The receptors originated from an older woman with acute or convalescent COVID-19.

The chain joins TRBV19 to TRBJ1-6, with D unclear. Germline V gene sequence: CDR1 LNHDA, CDR2 SQIVND (reference sequence). Trimming took off 5 bases at V and 0 bases at J, with 2 bases between the two ends. CDR3 length: 13 amino acids. The CDR3 sequence: CASSRSYNSPLHF. The CDR3 DNA reads TGTGCCAGTAGTCGCTCCTATAATTCACCCCTCCACTTT.

This rearrangement joins TRBV29-1 to TRBJ2-6; 10 bases line up with TRBD2. The germline CDR1 and CDR2 sequences are SQVTM and ANQGSEA. The V segment lost 6 bases and the J segment 0 bases; nucleotides outside the gene matches: 14. The CDR3 spans 19 residues. The CDR3 region has the DNA TGCAGCGTCGTGAACCCCTCTAGCGGGGGAAGCTCTGGGGCCAACGTCCTGACTTTC. Amino acids: CSVVNPSSGGSSGANVLTF.

The chain couples TRBV29-1 to TRBJ1-1, with 7 bases aligning to TRBD1. The CDR3 spans 14 residues. CDR1 SQVTM and CDR2 ANQGSEA come from the germline V gene. V dropped 7 bases and J dropped 1; count of bases not matched to a gene: 9. DNA of the CDR3: TGCAGCGCCAAGAGGACAGGACCGAACACTGAAGCTTTCTTT. It encodes CSAKRTGPNTEAFF.

This sequence joins TRBV14 and TRBJ1-2; 9 positions match TRBD1. Germline loops: CDR1 SGHDN, CDR2 FVKESK. With 1 base clipped from V and 4 bases from J, the junction kept 4 bases outside the gene matches. The CDR3 has 15 residues. The CDR3 protein is CASSQAGTGIYGYTF. CDR3 DNA sequence: TGTGCCAGCAGCCAAGCCGGGACAGGGATCTATGGCTACACCTTC.

This chain connects TRBV2 to TRBJ1-1, with D possibly TRBD1 on 5 matching bases. CDR1 SNHLY and CDR2 FYNNEI come from the germline V gene. The CDR3 loop spans 13 amino acids. V was pared by 6 bases and J by 11 bases, with 19 bases between. In nucleotides, the CDR3 is TGTGCCAGCAGCACACAAGTGGGGCTGGACGCTTTCTTT. This sequence encodes CASSTQVGLDAFF.

Remarks on this clone: A read error may account for a junction end that differs from germline. The chain couples TRBV6-1 to TRBJ1-6; the match to TRBD1 covers 7 bases. The CDR3 sequence is 15 residues long. Germline lookup yields CDR1 MNHNS and CDR2 SASEGT. The CDR3 region is CAGSEEDRPSSPLHF. The CDR3 DNA sequence: TGTGCCGGCAGTGAAGAGGACAGGCCCTCTTCACCCCTCCACTTT.

The chain combines TRBV7-9 with TRBJ2-5, with 8 positions matching TRBD1. Germline values: CDR1 SEHNR, CDR2 FQNEAQ (reference sequence). This CDR3 has 13 amino acids. V trimming: 8 bases; J trimming: 2 bases; junction bases outside the gene matches: 4. CDR3 sequence reads: CASGTGGQETQYF. The CDR3 coding sequence is TGTGCCAGCGGAACAGGGGGGCAAGAGACCCAGTACTTC.

This clone was seen just once. V and J are TRBV6-5 and TRBJ1-1, with no clear D. With 8 bases removed from V and 1 base from J, the gap between germline ends came to 14 bases. This CDR3 spans 14 amino acids. CDR1 is MNHEY, CDR2 SVGAGI, per germline. CDR3: CASRFTPKNTEAFF. The CDR3 region has the DNA TGTGCCAGCCGGTTTACCCCAAAGAACACTGAAGCTTTCTTT.

The chain uses TRBV4-3 and TRBJ2-1; D call uncertain. CDR3 length: 16 residues. CDR1 is LGHNA and CDR2 is YSLEER in the germline V gene. The V and J ends lost 0 bases and 1 base respectively, with 10 bases between them. In DNA, the CDR3 is TGCGCCAGCAGCCAAGACAGATTCTTTTCCTACAATGAGCAGTTCTTC. It is translated as CASSQDRFFSYNEQFF.